What follows are 10 T cell receptor beta chains derived from one specimen sequenced in a study of OX40 agonist ivuxolimab in advanced cancers. Clones were read by immunoSEQ multiplex PCR, and TCRdb kept only the in-frame ones, dropping some. The table includes about 80,000 clones, about 89% detected once. Sequenced here: CD4+ or CD8+ T cells sorted from blood, sampled in a trial of the OX40 agonist ivuxolimab. These receptors originate from an adult with an advanced solid tumor such as melanoma, head and neck, liver or kidney cancer.

Here the CDR3 reads CASSYRDRVYEQYF. The DNA for the CDR3 is TGTGCCAGCAGTTACAGGGACAGGGTCTACGAGCAGTACTTC. V and J are TRBV6-5 and TRBJ2-7; 9 bases fit TRBD1. The junction had 2 bases not matched to a gene; V was cut back by 2 bases and J by 3 bases. From germline, CDR1 is MNHEY and CDR2 SVGAGI. The CDR3 has 14 amino acids.

The chain links TRBV30 to TRBJ1-1, with D uncertain. The V and J ends lost 0 bases and 3 bases respectively, with 14 bases between them. The CDR3 runs 15 residues. Per germline, CDR1 GTSNPN and CDR2 SVGIG (reference sequence). The CDR3 spells CAWSVSPFGDTEAFF. The CDR3 region has the DNA TGTGCCTGGAGTGTTAGTCCCTTCGGGGACACTGAAGCTTTCTTT.

The rearrangement links TRBV28 to TRBJ2-5; TRBD2 aligns across 13 bases. CDR1 and CDR2 (germline): MDHEN, SYDVKM. This CDR3 comprises 18 residues. V was pared by 2 bases and J by 5 bases, with 11 bases of the junction left unmatched. The chain's CDR3 is CASSLLRGLAGVGETQYF. The CDR3 nucleotides read TGTGCCAGCAGTTTACTCCGCGGACTAGCGGGAGTAGGGGAGACCCAGTACTTC.

This chain uses TRBV25-1 with TRBJ1-1; no firm D call. Germline lookup yields CDR1 MGHDK and CDR2 SYGVNS. The CDR3 is 11 residues long. The V end lost 5 bases, the J end lost 4 bases, and 5 bases lay between the germline ends. The DNA for the CDR3 is TGTGCCAGCAGTTTTGGCACTGAAGCTTTCTTT. Amino acid sequence: CASSFGTEAFF.

The V and J genes are TRBV7-3 and TRBJ1-4; D not certain. From germline, CDR1 is SGHTA and CDR2 FQGTGA. Trimming removed 0 bases from V and 3 bases from J, with 8 bases in between. This CDR3 region has 15 residues. The CDR3 nucleotides are TGTGCCAGCAGCTTAACAGGGAGCGCTAATGAAAAACTGTTTTTT. It specifies CASSLTGSANEKLFF.

The table lists this clone with a count of one. CDR3 region: CASSSYLYNEQFF. CDR3 nucleotides: TGTGCCAGCAGCTCTTACCTCTACAATGAGCAGTTCTTC. The V gene is TRBV7-3, the J gene TRBJ2-1; D remains unclear. V gave up 4 bases and J gave up 3 bases, with 7 bases separating them. The CDR3 is 13 amino acids. In germline, CDR1 is SGHTA, CDR2 FQGTGA.

V and J are TRBV6-5 and TRBJ2-1; a weak D match, TRBD1 (5 bases). V lost 4 bases and J lost 4, with 17 bases in between. The CDR3 totals 16 residues. Germline CDR1 is MNHEY and CDR2 is SVGAGI. The CDR3: CASSSKPTGLYNEQFF. In DNA, the CDR3 is TGTGCCAGCAGTTCAAAACCCACAGGTTTGTACAATGAGCAGTTCTTC.

The V call is TRBV7-3, the J call TRBJ2-3; D is undetermined. This CDR3 comprises 13 residues. V was cut by 5 bases and J by 3 bases, with 9 bases left in between. Per germline, CDR1 SGHTA and CDR2 FQGTGA. CDR3 protein: CASSATRTDTQYF. The CDR3 DNA sequence: TGTGCCAGCAGCGCTACCAGGACAGATACGCAGTATTTT.

The V and J genes are TRBV27 and TRBJ2-3, with 7 nucleotides matching TRBD1. Per germline, CDR1 MNHEY and CDR2 SMNVEV (reference sequence). V was pared by 3 bases and J by 4 bases, with 1 base of the junction left unmatched. There are 13 residues in the CDR3. Here the CDR3 DNA reads TGTGCCAGCAGTTTCCAGGGGGCAGATACGCAGTATTTT. It specifies CASSFQGADTQYF.

The chain employs TRBV4-2 and TRBJ1-1, with 8 nucleotides matching TRBD1. Per germline, CDR1 LGHNA and CDR2 YNFKEQ. The CDR3 loop spans 15 amino acids. J gave up 0 bases and V 1 base, and 1 base lay outside the gene matches. The CDR3 nucleotides read TGTGCCAGCAGCCAAGGGGACAGGCTGAACACTGAAGCTTTCTTT. Amino acids: CASSQGDRLNTEAFF.